Each of the 14 T cell receptor beta chains below was sequenced from the same sample in a study of blood T cell repertoires in COVID-19. The assay was immunoSEQ multiplex PCR, and TCRdb's table has in-frame clones only and misses some. The top ten hold approximately 4.8% of the sample, which has about 110,000 clones, 87% seen once. The source material was peripheral blood. The receptors derive from a human donor in a cohort sampled during active COVID-19.

This clone was detected only once. This sequence joins TRBV6-5 and TRBJ1-6; TRBD1 matches at 8 bases. The germline CDR1 and CDR2 sequences are MNHEY and SVGAGI. CDR3 length: 14 residues. The V gene end was trimmed by 6 bases and the J gene end by 7 bases; junction bases not matched to a gene: 5. CDR3 sequence reads: CASRGRGQNSPLHF. For the CDR3, the DNA is TGTGCCAGCAGGGGCAGGGGGCAAAATTCACCCCTCCACTTT.

The chain uses TRBV2 and TRBJ2-7; 11 positions match TRBD1. V was clipped by 1 base and J by 5 bases; unmatched bases: 4. CDR1 is SNHLY, CDR2 FYNNEI, per germline. This CDR3 has 15 residues. The CDR3 loop is CASSEGGTGGHEQYF. The CDR3 DNA sequence: TGTGCCAGCAGTGAAGGAGGGACAGGGGGGCACGAGCAGTACTTC.

The V gene is TRBV3-1 (or the pseudogene TRBV3-2), the J gene TRBJ2-2; D possibly corresponds to TRBD2 (5 bases). Per the germline V gene, CDR1 is LGHDT and CDR2 is YNNKEL (reference sequence). The CDR3 totals 14 residues. Trimming took 4 bases from V and 6 from J, leaving 12 bases between them. This CDR3 reads CASSRTSLAGELFF. In nucleotides, the CDR3 is TGTGCCAGCAGCCGAACTAGTTTAGCCGGGGAGCTGTTTTTT.

V usage is TRBV4-2 and J usage is TRBJ2-5; TRBD2 matches at 12 bases. Germline values: CDR1 LGHNA, CDR2 YNFKEQ. V was pared by 4 bases and J by 0 bases, with 9 bases of the junction left unmatched. The CDR3 length is 18 residues. CDR3 region: CASSPSPTSGGYQETQYF. The CDR3 DNA is TGTGCCAGCAGCCCTTCCCCCACTAGCGGGGGGTACCAAGAGACCCAGTACTTC.

The chain joins TRBV29-1 to TRBJ2-1, with D possibly TRBD2 on 6 matching bases. Germline CDR1 is SQVTM and CDR2 is ANQGSEA. The V end lost 7 bases, the J end lost 0 bases, and 19 bases lay between the germline ends. The CDR3 loop spans 16 amino acids. The CDR3 region is CSACIGGMRSYNEQFF. The DNA for the CDR3 is TGCAGCGCGTGTATTGGGGGGATGCGCTCCTACAATGAGCAGTTCTTC.

The chain has TRBV21-1 and TRBJ2-1; the table's TRBD2 call for D was not verified on the DNA. TRBV21-1 is marked as a pseudogene. This CDR3 has 17 amino acids. CDR3 DNA: TGTGCCAGCAGCCCACCCGGGGGGCCGTTTTCTTACAATGAGCAGTTCTTC. This gives the protein CASSPPGGPFSYNEQFF.

The rearrangement links TRBV7-3 to TRBJ2-1, with TRBD1 matching over 9 bases. The J segment lost 6 bases and the V segment lost 5 bases, leaving 2 bases of the junction unmatched. Per germline, CDR1 SGHTA and CDR2 FQGTGA. This CDR3 has 13 amino acids. CDR3 in amino acids: CASSEGQGNEQFF. The CDR3 DNA sequence: TGTGCCAGCAGCGAGGGACAGGGCAATGAGCAGTTCTTC.

The rearrangement uses TRBV18 and TRBJ1-6; D not certain. Germline CDR1 KGHSH, CDR2 LQKENI. CDR3 length: 12 amino acids. With 4 bases removed from V and 6 bases from J, the gap between germline ends came to 4 bases. The CDR3 protein is CASSRSNSPLHF. CDR3 DNA: TGTGCCAGCTCACGTAGTAATTCACCCCTCCACTTT. Using reference TRBV18 and TRBJ1-6 for the parts outside the CDR3, the full variable domain is NAGVMQNPRHLVRRRGQEARLRCSPMKGHSHVYWYRQLPEEGLKFMVYLQKENIIDESGMPKERFSAEFPKEGPSILRIQQVVRGDSAAYFCASSRSNSPLHFGNGTRLTVT.

The table lists this clone with a count of one. The J gene is TRBJ2-1, the V gene TRBV5-6; 7 bases are a match to TRBD1. J was trimmed by 4 bases and V by 0 bases; bases with no gene match: 4. CDR1 and CDR2 from the germline V gene are SGHDT and YYEEEE. The CDR3 is 15 residues long. This chain's CDR3 is CASSLGDSPYNEQFF. DNA for the CDR3: TGTGCCAGCAGCTTGGGGGACAGTCCTTACAATGAGCAGTTCTTC.

This chain uses TRBV5-1 with TRBJ2-1, with 10 bases matching TRBD2. The V and J ends lost 2 bases and 9 bases, in that order; junction bases with no gene match: 8. The CDR3 is 15 amino acids. The germline V gene has CDR1 SGHRS and CDR2 YFSETQ. The chain's CDR3 is CASSLTSGTSSEQFF. The CDR3 bases are TGCGCCAGCAGCTTAACTAGCGGGACGTCAAGTGAGCAGTTCTTC.

The CDR3 spells CASSESQAPQPQHF. CDR3 bases: TGTGCCAGCAGTGAATCCCAGGCCCCGCAGCCCCAGCATTTT. The J gene is TRBJ1-5, the V gene TRBV6-1, with D unresolved. The CDR3 sequence is 14 residues long. Trimming pared 2 bases from V and 7 bases from J, leaving 12 bases between. From germline, CDR1 is MNHNS and CDR2 SASEGT.

The chain links TRBV6-5 to TRBJ2-1, with 9 bases fitting TRBD2. This CDR3 contains 14 residues. V lost 5 bases to trimming and J lost 15 bases; unmatched junction nucleotides: 14. In germline, CDR1 is MNHEY, CDR2 SVGAGI. For the CDR3, the DNA is TGTGCCAGCAGTCTAGCGGGACCCGGTGCAGTGCCGTTCTTC. The encoded protein is CASSLAGPGAVPFF.

The V gene is TRBV7-9, the J gene TRBJ2-2; 7 bases map to TRBD2. The V gene end was trimmed by 2 bases and the J gene end by 4 bases; junction bases not matched to a gene: 10. This CDR3 spans 17 amino acids. Germline CDR1 and CDR2: SEHNR and FQNEAQ (reference sequence). The CDR3 coding sequence is TGTGCCAGCAGCTTACCCAGATCGACGGGGGGCACCGGGGAGCTGTTTTTT. Amino acid sequence: CASSLPRSTGGTGELFF.

V and J are TRBV28 and TRBJ2-7; D is possibly TRBD1 (6 bases). CDR1 and CDR2 from the germline V gene are MDHEN and SYDVKM. The V gene lost 0 bases and the J gene lost 1 base, with 7 bases spanning the gap. The CDR3 sequence is 14 residues long. The CDR3 nucleotides are TGTGCCAGCAGTTTATGGACAGGATCCTACGAGCAGTACTTC. Residues: CASSLWTGSYEQYF.